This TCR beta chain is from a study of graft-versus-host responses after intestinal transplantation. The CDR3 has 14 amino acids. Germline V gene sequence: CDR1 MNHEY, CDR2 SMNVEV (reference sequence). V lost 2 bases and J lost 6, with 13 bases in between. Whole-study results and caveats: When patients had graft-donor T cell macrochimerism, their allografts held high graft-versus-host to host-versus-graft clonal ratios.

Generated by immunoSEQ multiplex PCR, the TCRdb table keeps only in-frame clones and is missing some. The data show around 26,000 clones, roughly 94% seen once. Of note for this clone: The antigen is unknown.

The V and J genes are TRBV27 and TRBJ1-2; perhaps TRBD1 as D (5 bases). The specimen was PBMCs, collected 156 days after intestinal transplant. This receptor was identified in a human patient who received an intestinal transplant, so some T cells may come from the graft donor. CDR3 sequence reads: CASSLGGLGHGYTF. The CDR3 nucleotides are TGTGCCAGCAGTTTAGGGGGTTTGGGGCATGGCTACACCTTC.